Listed below are T cell receptor beta chains from one sample, sequenced in a study of T cell responses to AZD1222 COVID-19 vaccine. Assay: immunoSEQ multiplex PCR; the TCRdb copy retains only in-frame clones and omits some. The sample gives roughly 120,000 clones, more than 85% of which show up once; approximately 2.9% is in the top ten. Sample: peripheral blood, taken 28 days after the second AZD1222 dose. All receptors derive from an adult who received the AZD1222 COVID-19 vaccine. Each CDR3 is given with its conserved first and last residue. Fields, in order: J gene, V gene, clone size, D gene, CDR3 protein, CDR3 DNA. The D gene is left open where the match is weak. Only part of the rows carry a size: once, few, many, or a class if the clone is expanded.

TRBJ1-4	TRBV19	NA	TRBD1	CASSPGTVPNEKLFF	TGTGCCAGTAGTCCCGGGACAGTACCTAATGAAAAACTGTTTTTT
TRBJ1-6	TRBV3-1/TRBV3-2	NA	NA	CASEGPGASPLHF	TGTGCCAGCGAAGGCCCGGGCGCCTCACCCCTCCACTTT
TRBJ2-1	TRBV28	NA	NA	CASSLDRQHNEQFF	TGTGCCAGCAGTTTAGATAGACAGCACAATGAGCAGTTCTTC
TRBJ1-2	TRBV7-6	once	NA	CASTANPPPGYEGYTF	TGTGCCAGCACCGCTAACCCGCCGCCGGGGTATGAGGGCTACACCTTC
TRBJ2-6	TRBV27	NA	NA	CASSLSGTGANVLTF	TGTGCCAGCAGTTTATCAGGGACTGGGGCCAACGTCCTGACTTTC
TRBJ1-1	TRBV5-1	once	NA	CASSPGVNTEAFF	TGCGCCAGCAGCCCGGGAGTGAACACTGAAGCTTTCTTT
TRBJ2-7	TRBV5-1	once	NA	CASSDDGQPYEQYF	TGCGCCAGCAGCGATGATGGACAGCCCTACGAGCAGTACTTC
TRBJ2-7	TRBV19	NA	NA	CASSAMNYEQYF	TGTGCCAGTAGTGCGATGAACTACGAGCAGTACTTC
TRBJ1-1	TRBV10-2	NA	NA	CASSQQNTEAFF	TGCGCCAGCAGTCAACAGAACACTGAAGCTTTCTTT
TRBJ1-2	TRBV27	NA	TRBD1	CATRMPQREDRSLYGYTF	TGTGCCACCAGGATGCCACAGAGAGAGGACAGGTCCCTCTATGGCTACACCTTC